The clone carrying this TCR beta chain was seen many times. Its antigen is not known. These data are taken from a study of T cells in Graves' hyperthyroidism and ophthalmopathy. TCR beta CDR3 sequences were amplified from RNA transcripts. A first-round RT-PCR of the TCR CDR3 used the HTBI primer set. TCRdb analysed the multiplex PCR reads with MiXCR anew, one entry per CDR3 protein. The sample lists roughly 300,000 distinct CDR3 sequences; 21% were seen once. V was clipped by 4 bases and J by 3 bases, with 9 bases between them. Germline CDR1 LGHDT, CDR2 YNNKEL (reference sequence). The CDR3 runs to 14 residues. Findings and caveats of the study: Most thyroid clonotypes expanded above 0.001 were also detected in blood. In simple terms, a model built on 13 V-J features told ophthalmopathy apart from stable hyperthyroidism.

The genes are TRBV3-1 and TRBJ2-2; unclear D gene. The TCR was taken from a woman between 50 and 59 years old with Graves' hyperthyroidism. The specimen was blood. CDR3 bases: TGTGCCAGCAGCCCACAAGGGTACACCGGGGAGCTGTTTTTT. Its translation is CASSPQGYTGELFF.